This T cell receptor (beta chain) was sequenced for a study of shared clonotypes between healthy human individuals (dated by TCRdb to 2020 to 2022). With respect to the entire study: Three men and two women, aged 18 to 49 years, made up the cohort. For each donor, three plates each were used for CD4 naive and CD4 memory, two plates were used for CD8 naive, and one plate was used for CD8 memory. To estimate repertoire size and how much clonotypes are shared between individuals, the study performed deep sequencing of blood TCR repertoires from a few healthy adults. To increase sequencing depth and limit assay-specific biases, TCR repertoire library preparation and sequencing were carried out by different laboratories using diverse techniques. Between about 0.94 and 8.9 billion PBMCs per donor were obtained by leukapheresis. Results the study describes overall, beyond this receptor: Pairwise subsampling indicated that sequencing depth was expected to affect the degree of clonotype sharing among donors. Sampling was restricted to blood, and TCR repertoires in tissue are likely to differ from TCR repertoires in blood. When a few donors were compared, the shared fraction of clonotypes was about 5.5% for naive CD4, around 3.5% for naive CD8, 2% to 2.5% for memory CD4, and roughly 0.4% for memory CD8. Naive subsets generally had larger estimated clonotype richness than memory subsets. Rarefaction of sorted-subset datasets indicated incomplete sequencing despite the large sequencing depth. Compared with non-shared clonotypes, clonotypes shared by all four sorted-subset donors had higher generation probabilities. Because the study included only a small number of donors, the genetic and exposure-history diversity represented was limited.

Measured from the cysteine to the phenylalanine, the CDR3 is 14 residues long. The read is trimmed to its CDR3 DNA, 42 bases read in frame from base 1. Sequences SNHLY (CDR1) and FYNNEI (CDR2) are obtained from the germline V gene. Germline trimming amounts to 8 bases on V and 2 bases on J, with 5 as the count of junction bases outside the gene matches. CD8 naive samples were CD45RO-negative cells positively selected for CCR7, giving a CD45RA+CCR7+ population that excluded TemRA cells. The donors were healthy, HIV-negative adults with no recently reported acute infections or vaccinations. All donors were Caucasian adults living in Nashville, Tennessee, USA. Blood was obtained by leukapheresis, after which PBMCs were separated by Ficoll-Histopaque density gradient centrifugation and cryopreserved in liquid nitrogen vapor phase. Analytical flow cytometry was used to check the purity and quantity of each magnetically sorted T cell population. From each sorted fraction, genomic DNA was isolated and quantified by UV absorbance on a Nanodrop 2000c.

Using the deep immunoSEQ assay, TCR CDR3 regions were amplified from genomic DNA by multiplex PCR. Extracted genomic DNA from each cell subset was spread evenly across all wells of several immunoSEQ 96-well plates, with each plate serving as a replicate. Each replicate PCR for sorted subsets received around 200 ng genomic DNA, equal to tens of thousands of T cell genomes. Purified libraries were quantified with a Qubit 3.0 fluorometer, sized on a Bioanalyzer 2100, and re-quantified with the KAPA Library Quantification kit. Every immunoSEQ 96-well plate was sequenced on a separate single-read 150-cycle Illumina NextSeq 550 flow cell. Regarding the original processing steps: Because the immunoSEQ output held only junctional sequences and lacked quality scores, the filtering could not match the filtering applied to full-length reads. To assign V/J genes and CDR3, sequences were annotated using PyIR, a Python wrapper for IgBLAST v1.9, with IMGT germline references. Reads with weak V/J assignments (E-value above 1e-6), missing CDR3, stop codons, out-of-frame junctions, or ambiguous translated residues were removed. A V3J clonotype was defined by an identical inferred V gene, J gene, and CDR3 amino acid sequence. Percentage overlap between repertoires was calculated by dividing the number of shared unique clonotypes by the size of the smaller repertoire. Three approaches were used to assess repertoire richness: RTK rarefaction, the Chao1 estimator, and Recon v2.1 estimates of unobserved clonotypes. Generation probabilities for all TCRbeta clonotypes obtained by the gDNA method from a handful of donors were computed using OLGA. TCRdb mirrors the immuneACCESS table, restricted to in-frame sequences. Some clones are absent from its copies; in checked studies, under half trace to an unresolved V gene, and the reason for the others is unknown. V and J calls and clone size are those listed in that table; D and trimming were worked out from the DNA. The sample contains 1.5 million to 2.5 million clones, 85% to 95% of them found a single time. Approximately 1% of the sample lies in the top ten.

As to this clone: The specificity of this receptor is unknown. No base-level quality is on record; no much larger clone is a single base apart.

Material for sequencing was naive CD8+ T cells sorted from blood. The cell subset or site label for this specimen denotes: CD45RA+CCR7+. The chain couples TRBV2 to TRBJ2-5; a stretch of 10 junction bases matches TRBD2. The receptor was isolated from a man younger than 35 in good health. The DNA sequence is as follows: TGTGCCAGCTCGGGACTAGCGTCTCAAGAGACCCAGTACTTC. Its protein is CASSGLASQETQYF.